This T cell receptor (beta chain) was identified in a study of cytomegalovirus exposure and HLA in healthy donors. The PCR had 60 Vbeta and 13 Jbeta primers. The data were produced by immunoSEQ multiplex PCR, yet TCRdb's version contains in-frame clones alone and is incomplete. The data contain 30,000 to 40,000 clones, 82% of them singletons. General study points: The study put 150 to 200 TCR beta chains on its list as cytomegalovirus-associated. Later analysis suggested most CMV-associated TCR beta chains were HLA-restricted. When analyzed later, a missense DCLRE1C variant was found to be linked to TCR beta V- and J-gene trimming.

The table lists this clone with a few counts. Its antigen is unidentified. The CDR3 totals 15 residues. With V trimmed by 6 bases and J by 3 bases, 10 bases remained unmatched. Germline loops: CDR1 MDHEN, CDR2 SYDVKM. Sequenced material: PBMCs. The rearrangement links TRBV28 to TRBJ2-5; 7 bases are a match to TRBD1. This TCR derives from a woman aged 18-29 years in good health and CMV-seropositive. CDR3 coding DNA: TGTGCCAGCAGGCCCGCCGGACAGGCGAAAGAGACCCAGTACTTC. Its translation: CASRPAGQAKETQYF. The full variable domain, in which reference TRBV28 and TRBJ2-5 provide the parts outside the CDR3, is DVKVTQSSRYLVKRTGEKVFLECVQDMDHENMFWYRQDPGLGLRLIYFSYDVKMKEKGDIPEGYSVSREKKERFSLILESASTNQTSMYLCASRPAGQAKETQYFGPGTRLLVL.